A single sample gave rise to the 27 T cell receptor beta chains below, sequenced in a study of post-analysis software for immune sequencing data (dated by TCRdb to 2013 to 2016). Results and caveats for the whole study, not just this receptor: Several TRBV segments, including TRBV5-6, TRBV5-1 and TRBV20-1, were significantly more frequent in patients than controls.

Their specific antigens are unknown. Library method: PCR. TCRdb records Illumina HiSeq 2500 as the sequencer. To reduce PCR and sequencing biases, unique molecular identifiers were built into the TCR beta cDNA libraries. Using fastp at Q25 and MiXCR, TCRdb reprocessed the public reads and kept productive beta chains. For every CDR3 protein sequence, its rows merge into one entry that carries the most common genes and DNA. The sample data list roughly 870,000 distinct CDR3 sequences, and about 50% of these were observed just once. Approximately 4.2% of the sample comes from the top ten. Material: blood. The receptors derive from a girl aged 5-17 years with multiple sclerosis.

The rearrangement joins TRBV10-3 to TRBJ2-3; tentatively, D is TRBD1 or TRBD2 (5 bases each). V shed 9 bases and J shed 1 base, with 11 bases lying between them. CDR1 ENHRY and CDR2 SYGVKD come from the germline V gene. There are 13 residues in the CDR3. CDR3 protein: CAITQGGTDTQYF. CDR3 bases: TGTGCCATTACTCAGGGAGGCACAGATACGCAGTATTTT.

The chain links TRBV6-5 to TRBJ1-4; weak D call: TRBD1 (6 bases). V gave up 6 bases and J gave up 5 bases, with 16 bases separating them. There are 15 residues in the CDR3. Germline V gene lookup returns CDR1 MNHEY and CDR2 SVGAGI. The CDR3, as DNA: TGTGCCAGCAGAACCAACAGGGAAGAGAATGAAAAACTGTTTTTT. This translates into CASRTNREENEKLFF.

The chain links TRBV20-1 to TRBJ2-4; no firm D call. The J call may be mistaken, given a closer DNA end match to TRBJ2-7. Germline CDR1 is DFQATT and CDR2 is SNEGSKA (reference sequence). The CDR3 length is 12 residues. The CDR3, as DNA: TGCAGTATCCAGCCCAGACCCTACGAGCAGTACTTC. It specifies CSIQPRPYEQYF.

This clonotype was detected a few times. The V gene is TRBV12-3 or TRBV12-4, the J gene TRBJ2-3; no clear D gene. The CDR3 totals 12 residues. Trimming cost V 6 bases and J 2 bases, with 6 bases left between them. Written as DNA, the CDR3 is TGTGCCAGCAGATATTACACAGATACGCAGTATTTT. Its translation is CASRYYTDTQYF.

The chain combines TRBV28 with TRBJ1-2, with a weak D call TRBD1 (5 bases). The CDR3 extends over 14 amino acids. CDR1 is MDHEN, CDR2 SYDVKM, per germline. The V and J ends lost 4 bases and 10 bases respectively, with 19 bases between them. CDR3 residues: CASSSRGRTYNYTF. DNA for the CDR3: TGTGCCAGCAGTTCGCGGGGCAGGACTTACAACTACACCTTC.

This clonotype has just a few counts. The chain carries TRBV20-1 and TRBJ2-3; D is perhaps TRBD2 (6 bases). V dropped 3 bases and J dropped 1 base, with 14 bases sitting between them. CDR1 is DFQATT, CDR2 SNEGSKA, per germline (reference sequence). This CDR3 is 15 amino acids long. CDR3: CSASGGHRGTDTQYF. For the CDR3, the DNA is TGCAGTGCTAGCGGGGGTCACCGTGGCACAGATACGCAGTATTTT.

CDR3 coding DNA: TGCGCCAGCAGTCCTAAAGCCCGGCAGGACGGAGGGCCCCAGCATTTT. Translated, it gives CASSPKARQDGGPQHF. V is TRBV4-1 and J is TRBJ1-5; D unresolved. Germline CDR1 reads MGHRA; CDR2 reads YSYEKL. The germline V and J ends were trimmed by 6 bases and 9 bases, with 24 bases remaining between them. The CDR3 covers 16 residues.

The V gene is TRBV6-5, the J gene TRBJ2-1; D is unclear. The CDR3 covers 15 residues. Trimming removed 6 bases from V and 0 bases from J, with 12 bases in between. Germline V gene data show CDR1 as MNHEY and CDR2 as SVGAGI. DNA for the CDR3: TGTGCCAGCAGATTAAAGGTCTCCTCCTACAATGAGCAGTTCTTC. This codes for CASRLKVSSYNEQFF.

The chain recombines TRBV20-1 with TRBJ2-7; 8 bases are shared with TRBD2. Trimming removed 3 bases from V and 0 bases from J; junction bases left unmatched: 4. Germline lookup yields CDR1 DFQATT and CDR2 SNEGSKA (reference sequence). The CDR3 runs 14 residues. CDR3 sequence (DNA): TGCAGTGCTAGGCAGCTAGCGGGCTCCTACGAGCAGTACTTC. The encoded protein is CSARQLAGSYEQYF.

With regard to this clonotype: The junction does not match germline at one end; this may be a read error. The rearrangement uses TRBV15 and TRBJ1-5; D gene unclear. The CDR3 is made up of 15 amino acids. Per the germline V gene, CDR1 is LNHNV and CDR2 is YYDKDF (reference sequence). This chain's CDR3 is CASSRVGYSNQPQHF. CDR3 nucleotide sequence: TGTGCCTCCAGCAGAGTAGGGTATAGCAATCAGCCCCAGCATTTT.

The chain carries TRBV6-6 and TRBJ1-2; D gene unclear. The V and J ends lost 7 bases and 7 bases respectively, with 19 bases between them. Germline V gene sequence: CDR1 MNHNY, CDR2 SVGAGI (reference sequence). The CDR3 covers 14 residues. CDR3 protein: CASTTFGGIRGYTF. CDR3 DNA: TGTGCCAGCACCACTTTTGGAGGGATCCGTGGCTACACCTTC.

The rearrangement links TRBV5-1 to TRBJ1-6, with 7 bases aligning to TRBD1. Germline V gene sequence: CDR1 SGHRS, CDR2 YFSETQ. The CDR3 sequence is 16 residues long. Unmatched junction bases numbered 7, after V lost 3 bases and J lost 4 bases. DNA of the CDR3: TGCGCCAGCAGCTGGAACCCGGGACAGTATAATTCACCCCTCCACTTT. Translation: CASSWNPGQYNSPLHF.

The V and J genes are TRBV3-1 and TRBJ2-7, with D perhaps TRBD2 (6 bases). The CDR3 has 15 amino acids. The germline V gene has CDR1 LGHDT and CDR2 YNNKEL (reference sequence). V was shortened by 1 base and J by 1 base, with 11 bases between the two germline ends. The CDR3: CASSQGGDWSYEQYF. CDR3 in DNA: TGTGCCAGCAGCCAAGGGGGGGACTGGTCCTACGAGCAGTACTTC.

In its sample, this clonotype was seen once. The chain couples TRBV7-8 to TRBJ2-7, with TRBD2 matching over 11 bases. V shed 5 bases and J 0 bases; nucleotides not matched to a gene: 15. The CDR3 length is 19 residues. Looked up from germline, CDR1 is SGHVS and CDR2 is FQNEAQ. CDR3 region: CASSARPVLAGVSSYEQYF. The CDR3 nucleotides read TGTGCCAGCAGCGCCAGGCCGGTACTAGCGGGAGTAAGCTCCTACGAGCAGTACTTC. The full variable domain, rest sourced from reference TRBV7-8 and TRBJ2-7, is GAGVSQSPRYKVAKRGQDVALRCDPISGHVSLFWYQQALGQGPEFLTYFQNEAQLDKSGLPSDRFFAERPEGSVSTLKIQRTQQEDSAVYLCASSARPVLAGVSSYEQYFGPGTRLTVT.

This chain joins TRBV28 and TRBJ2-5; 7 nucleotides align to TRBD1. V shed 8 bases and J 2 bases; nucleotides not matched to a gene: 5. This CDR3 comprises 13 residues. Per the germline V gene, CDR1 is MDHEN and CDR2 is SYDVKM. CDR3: CASYDREQETQYF. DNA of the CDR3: TGTGCCAGCTACGACAGGGAACAAGAGACCCAGTACTTC.

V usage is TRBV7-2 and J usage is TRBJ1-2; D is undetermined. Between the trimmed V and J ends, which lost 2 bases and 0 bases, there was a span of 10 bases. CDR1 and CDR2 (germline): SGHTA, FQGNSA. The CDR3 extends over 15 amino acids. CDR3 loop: CASSLRRGSNYGYTF. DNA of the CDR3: TGTGCCAGCAGCTTAAGAAGAGGGTCTAACTATGGCTACACCTTC. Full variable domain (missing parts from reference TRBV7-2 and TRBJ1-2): GAGVSQSPSNKVTEKGKDVELRCDPISGHTALYWYRQSLGQGLEFLIYFQGNSAPDKSGLPSDRFSAERTGGSVSTLTIQRTQQEDSAVYLCASSLRRGSNYGYTFGSGTRLTVV.

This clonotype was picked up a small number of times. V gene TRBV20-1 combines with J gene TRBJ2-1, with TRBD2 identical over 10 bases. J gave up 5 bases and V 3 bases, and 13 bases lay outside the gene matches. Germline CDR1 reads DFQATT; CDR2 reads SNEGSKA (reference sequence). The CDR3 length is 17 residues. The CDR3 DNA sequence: TGCAGTGCTAGCCCCTGGATAGCGGGGGGCATAAACAATGAGCAGTTCTTC. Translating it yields CSASPWIAGGINNEQFF.

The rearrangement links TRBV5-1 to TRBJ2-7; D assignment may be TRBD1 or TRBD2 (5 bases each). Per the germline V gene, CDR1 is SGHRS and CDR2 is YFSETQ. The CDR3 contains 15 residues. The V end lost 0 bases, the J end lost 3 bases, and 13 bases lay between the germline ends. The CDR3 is CASSLAPQGVYEQYF. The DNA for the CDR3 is TGCGCCAGCAGCTTGGCCCCGCAGGGAGTCTACGAGCAGTACTTC. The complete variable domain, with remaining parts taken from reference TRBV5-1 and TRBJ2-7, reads KAGVTQTPRYLIKTRGQQVTLSCSPISGHRSVSWYQQTPGQGLQFLFEYFSETQRNKGNFPGRFSGRQFSNSRSEMNVSTLELGDSALYLCASSLAPQGVYEQYFGPGTRLTVT.

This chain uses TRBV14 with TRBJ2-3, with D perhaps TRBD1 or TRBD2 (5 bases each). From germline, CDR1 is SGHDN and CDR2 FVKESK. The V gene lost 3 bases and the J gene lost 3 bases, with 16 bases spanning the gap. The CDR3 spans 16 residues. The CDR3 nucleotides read TGTGCCAGCAGCCATCTAACGGGAAGGGGAACAGATACGCAGTATTTT. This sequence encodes CASSHLTGRGTDTQYF.

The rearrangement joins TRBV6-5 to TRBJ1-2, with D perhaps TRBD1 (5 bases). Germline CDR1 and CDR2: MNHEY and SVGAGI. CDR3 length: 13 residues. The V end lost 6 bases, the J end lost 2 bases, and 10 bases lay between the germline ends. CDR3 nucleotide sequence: TGTGCCAGCAGCCGCAGGGCGAACTATGGCTACACCTTC. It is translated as CASSRRANYGYTF.

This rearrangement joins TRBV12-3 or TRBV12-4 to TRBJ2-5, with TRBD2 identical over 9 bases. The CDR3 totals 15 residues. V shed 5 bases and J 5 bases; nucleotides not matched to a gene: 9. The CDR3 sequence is CASSDQREAGETQYF. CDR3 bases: TGTGCCAGCAGTGACCAGCGGGAGGCCGGGGAGACCCAGTACTTC.

CDR3 in amino acids: CASSLIRDRGQNTEAFF. The CDR3 coding sequence is TGTGCCAGCAGCTTAATTCGGGACAGGGGCCAGAACACTGAAGCTTTCTTT. V gene TRBV7-3 combines with J gene TRBJ1-1, with 10 bases fitting TRBD1. Germline CDR1 reads SGHTA; CDR2 reads FQGTGA. Trimming cost V 1 base and J 1 base; bases outside gene matches: 6. The CDR3 has 17 residues.

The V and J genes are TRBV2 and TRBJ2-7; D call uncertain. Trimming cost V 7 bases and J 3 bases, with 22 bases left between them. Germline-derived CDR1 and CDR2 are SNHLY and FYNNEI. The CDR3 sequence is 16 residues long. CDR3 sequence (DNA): TGTGCCAGCAACCAACCGGCAGGTTGGGATAGCTACGAGCAGTACTTC. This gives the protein CASNQPAGWDSYEQYF.

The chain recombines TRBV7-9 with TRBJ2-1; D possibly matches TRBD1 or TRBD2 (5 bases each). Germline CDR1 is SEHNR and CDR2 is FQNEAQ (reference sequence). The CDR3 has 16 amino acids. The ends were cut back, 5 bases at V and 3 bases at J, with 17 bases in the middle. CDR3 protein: CASSPPRGSGYNEQFF. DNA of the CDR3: TGTGCCAGCAGCCCCCCGAGGGGTTCCGGCTACAATGAGCAGTTCTTC.

Here the CDR3 DNA reads TGTGCCATCAGGGCGAGTAATGAGCAGTTCTTC. Translating gives CAIRASNEQFF. V gene TRBV10-3 combines with J gene TRBJ2-1; the D is unclear. This CDR3 is built from 11 residues. The germline gives CDR1 ENHRY, CDR2 SYGVKD. The V and J ends lost 6 bases and 7 bases respectively, with 7 bases between them.

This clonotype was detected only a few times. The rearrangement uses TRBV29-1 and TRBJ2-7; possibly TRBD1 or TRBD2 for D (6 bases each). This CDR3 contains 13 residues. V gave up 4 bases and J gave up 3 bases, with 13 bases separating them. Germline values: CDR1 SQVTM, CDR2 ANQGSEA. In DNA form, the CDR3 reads TGCAGCGTTGGGGGGGCAGGGAACTACGAGCAGTACTTC. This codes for CSVGGAGNYEQYF.

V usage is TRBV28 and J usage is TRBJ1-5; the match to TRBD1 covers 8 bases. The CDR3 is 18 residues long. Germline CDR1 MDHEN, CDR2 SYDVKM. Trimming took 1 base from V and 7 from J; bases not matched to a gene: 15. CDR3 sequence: CASSLFTQGARFGQPQHF. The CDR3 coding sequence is TGTGCCAGCAGTTTATTCACGCAGGGGGCCAGATTCGGGCAGCCCCAGCATTTT.